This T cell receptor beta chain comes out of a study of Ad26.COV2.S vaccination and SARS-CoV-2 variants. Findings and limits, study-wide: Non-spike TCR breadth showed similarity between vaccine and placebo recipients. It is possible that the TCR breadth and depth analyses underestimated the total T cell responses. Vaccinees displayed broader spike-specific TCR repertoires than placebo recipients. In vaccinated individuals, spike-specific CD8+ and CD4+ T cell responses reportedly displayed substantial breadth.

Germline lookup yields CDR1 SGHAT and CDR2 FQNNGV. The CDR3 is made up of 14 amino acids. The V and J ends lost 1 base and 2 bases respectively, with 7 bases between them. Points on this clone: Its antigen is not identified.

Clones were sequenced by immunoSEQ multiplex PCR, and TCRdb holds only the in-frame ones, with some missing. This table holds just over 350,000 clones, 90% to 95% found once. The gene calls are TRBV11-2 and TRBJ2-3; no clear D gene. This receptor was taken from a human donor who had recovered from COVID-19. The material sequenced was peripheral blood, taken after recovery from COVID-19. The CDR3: CASSLGSHTDTQYF. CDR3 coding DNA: TGTGCCAGCAGCTTAGGCTCCCACACAGATACGCAGTATTTT.